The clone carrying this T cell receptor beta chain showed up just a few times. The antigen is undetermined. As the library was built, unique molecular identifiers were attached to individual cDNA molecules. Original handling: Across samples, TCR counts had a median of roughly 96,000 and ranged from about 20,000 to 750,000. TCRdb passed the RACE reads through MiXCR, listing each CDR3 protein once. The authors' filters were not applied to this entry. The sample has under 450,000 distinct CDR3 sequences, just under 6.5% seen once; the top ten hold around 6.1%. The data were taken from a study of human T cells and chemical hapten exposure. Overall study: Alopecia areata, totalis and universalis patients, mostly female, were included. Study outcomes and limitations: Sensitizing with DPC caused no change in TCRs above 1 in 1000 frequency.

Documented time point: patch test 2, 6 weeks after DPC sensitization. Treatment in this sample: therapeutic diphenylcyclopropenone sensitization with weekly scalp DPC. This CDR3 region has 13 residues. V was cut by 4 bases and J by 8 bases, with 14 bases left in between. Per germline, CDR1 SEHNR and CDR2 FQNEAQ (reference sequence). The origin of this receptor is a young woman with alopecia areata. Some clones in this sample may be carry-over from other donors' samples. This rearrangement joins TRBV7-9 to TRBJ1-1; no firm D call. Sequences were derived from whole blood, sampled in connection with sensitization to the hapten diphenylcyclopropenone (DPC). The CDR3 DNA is TGTGCCAGCAGCTATTCCGGCGGGGAGGAAGCTTTCTTT. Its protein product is CASSYSGGEEAFF.